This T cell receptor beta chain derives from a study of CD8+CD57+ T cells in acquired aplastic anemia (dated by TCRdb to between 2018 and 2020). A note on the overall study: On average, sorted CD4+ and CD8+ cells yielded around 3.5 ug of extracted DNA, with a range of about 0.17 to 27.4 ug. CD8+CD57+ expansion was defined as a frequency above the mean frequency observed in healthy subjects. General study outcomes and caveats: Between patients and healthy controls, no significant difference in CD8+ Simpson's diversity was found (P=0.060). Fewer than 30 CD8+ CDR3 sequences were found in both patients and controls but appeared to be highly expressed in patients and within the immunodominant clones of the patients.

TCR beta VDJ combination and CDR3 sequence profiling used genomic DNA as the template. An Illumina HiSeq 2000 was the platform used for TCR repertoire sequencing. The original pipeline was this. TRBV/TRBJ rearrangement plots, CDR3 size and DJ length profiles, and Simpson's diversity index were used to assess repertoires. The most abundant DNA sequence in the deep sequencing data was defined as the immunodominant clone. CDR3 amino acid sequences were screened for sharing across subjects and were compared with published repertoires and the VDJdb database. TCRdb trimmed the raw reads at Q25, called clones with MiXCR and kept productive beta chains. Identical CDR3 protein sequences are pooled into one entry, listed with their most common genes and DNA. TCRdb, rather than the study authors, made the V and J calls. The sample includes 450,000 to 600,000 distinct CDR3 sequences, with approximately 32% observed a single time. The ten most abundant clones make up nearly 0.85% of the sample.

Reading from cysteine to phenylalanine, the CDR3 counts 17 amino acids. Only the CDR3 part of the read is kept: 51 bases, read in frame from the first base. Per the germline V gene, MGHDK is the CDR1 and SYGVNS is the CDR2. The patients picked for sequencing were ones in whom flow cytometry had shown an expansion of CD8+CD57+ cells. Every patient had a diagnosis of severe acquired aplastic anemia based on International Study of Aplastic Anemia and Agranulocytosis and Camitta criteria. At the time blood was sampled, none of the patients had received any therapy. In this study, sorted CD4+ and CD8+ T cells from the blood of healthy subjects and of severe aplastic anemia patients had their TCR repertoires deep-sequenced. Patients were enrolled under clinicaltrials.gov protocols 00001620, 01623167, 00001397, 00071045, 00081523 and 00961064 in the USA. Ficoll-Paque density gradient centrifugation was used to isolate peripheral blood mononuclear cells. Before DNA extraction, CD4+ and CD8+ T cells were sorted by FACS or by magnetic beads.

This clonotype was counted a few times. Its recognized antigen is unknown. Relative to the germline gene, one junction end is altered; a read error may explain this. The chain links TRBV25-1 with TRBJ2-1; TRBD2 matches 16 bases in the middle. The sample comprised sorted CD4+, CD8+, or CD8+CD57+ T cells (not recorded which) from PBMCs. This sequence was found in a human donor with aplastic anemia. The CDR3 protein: CASSHGTSGGAYNEQFF. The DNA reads TGCGCCAGCAGCCACGGGACTAGCGGGGGGGCCTACAATGAGCAGTTCTTC.